A selection of T cell receptor beta chains follows, all from one sample in a study of blood T cell repertoires in COVID-19. Sequencing was performed with immunoSEQ multiplex PCR; in TCRdb, only in-frame clones are kept and a portion is missing. The table records about 250,000 clones, roughly 85% of them present only once. The sequencing input was PBMCs or T cells enriched from blood (not recorded which). These receptors were collected from a woman in her forties or fifties with acute COVID-19. Each CDR3 is given with its conserved first and last residue. Each record gives: CDR3 protein, V gene, D gene, CDR3 length, J gene. D genes are given only for firm matches.

CDR3aa: CASRTNGGAPDTQYF
v_gene: TRBV6-5
d_gene: TRBD2
len: 15
j_gene: TRBJ2-3

CDR3aa: CASSLWGDYGYTF
v_gene: TRBV7-9
d_gene: NA
len: 13
j_gene: TRBJ1-2

CDR3aa: CASSLGDRGREAPFF
v_gene: TRBV7-9
d_gene: TRBD1
len: 15
j_gene: TRBJ1-1

CDR3aa: CASSPKAGVTYNEQFF
v_gene: TRBV18
d_gene: TRBD2
len: 16
j_gene: TRBJ2-1

CDR3aa: CASSRDRQETQYF
v_gene: TRBV18
d_gene: NA
len: 13
j_gene: TRBJ2-5

CDR3aa: CASNGAGGIGELFF
v_gene: TRBV5-6
d_gene: TRBD1
len: 14
j_gene: TRBJ2-2

CDR3aa: CASRPGTGELFF
v_gene: TRBV3-1/TRBV3-2
d_gene: NA
len: 12
j_gene: TRBJ2-2

CDR3aa: CASSGGDSGNTIYF
v_gene: TRBV19
d_gene: TRBD1
len: 14
j_gene: TRBJ1-3

CDR3aa: CASREGQGRGYTF
v_gene: TRBV6-1
d_gene: TRBD1
len: 13
j_gene: TRBJ1-2

CDR3aa: CASSDRGLYGYTF
v_gene: TRBV2
d_gene: NA
len: 13
j_gene: TRBJ1-2

CDR3aa: CASSVDINQPQHF
v_gene: TRBV9
d_gene: NA
len: 13
j_gene: TRBJ1-5

CDR3aa: CASSVGDRKNYGYTF
v_gene: TRBV9
d_gene: TRBD1
len: 15
j_gene: TRBJ1-2

CDR3aa: CAWSAFLRTGEETQYF
v_gene: TRBV30
d_gene: TRBD1
len: 16
j_gene: TRBJ2-5

CDR3aa: CASSIEGRRNTEAFF
v_gene: TRBV19
d_gene: NA
len: 15
j_gene: TRBJ1-1

CDR3aa: CASSSLTWQGVYGYTF
v_gene: TRBV7-9
d_gene: NA
len: 16
j_gene: TRBJ1-2

CDR3aa: CSARDNSSYTF
v_gene: TRBV20-1
d_gene: NA
len: 11
j_gene: TRBJ1-2

CDR3aa: CASSERTGGDQPQHF
v_gene: TRBV10-2
d_gene: TRBD1
len: 15
j_gene: TRBJ1-5

CDR3aa: CAWSVGLAGRETQYF
v_gene: TRBV30
d_gene: TRBD2
len: 15
j_gene: TRBJ2-5

CDR3aa: CASSSGRGEKLFF
v_gene: TRBV6-5
d_gene: NA
len: 13
j_gene: TRBJ1-4

CDR3aa: CASSGPGQGTDTQYF
v_gene: TRBV5-8
d_gene: TRBD1
len: 15
j_gene: TRBJ2-3

CDR3aa: CASSLFGTGHQETQYF
v_gene: TRBV7-3
d_gene: TRBD1
len: 16
j_gene: TRBJ2-5

CDR3aa: CSRRVGEKLFF
v_gene: TRBV20-1
d_gene: NA
len: 11
j_gene: TRBJ1-4

CDR3aa: CASARTGFNSPLHF
v_gene: TRBV27
d_gene: TRBD1
len: 14
j_gene: TRBJ1-6